This is a list of T cell receptor beta chains from one sample in a study of human T cells and chemical hapten exposure. MiXCR, applied by TCRdb to the RACE reads, yields one record per CDR3 protein. The table has over 85,000 distinct CDR3 sequences, about 10% seen once; the top ten hold around 3.3%. Sequencing used whole blood, obtained in connection with sensitization to the hapten diphenylcyclopropenone (DPC). The receptors here all came from a woman in her sixties or seventies with alopecia areata. Some clones in this sample may be carry-over from other donors' samples. Each CDR3 is given with its conserved first and last residue. The order of the fields is D gene, J gene, clone size, V gene, CDR3 protein, CDR3 DNA. A D gene is named only where the DNA matches it firmly. Clone sizes are given selectively: once, few, many, or a class where the clone is expanded.

TRBD1,TRBJ2-7,many,TRBV29-1,CSVQGVAAGNPYEQYF,TGCAGCGTTCAGGGGGTGGCGGCAGGGAACCCTTACGAGCAGTACTTC
.,TRBJ1-3,few,TRBV3-1,CASSQDVSSGNTIYF,TGTGCCAGCAGCCAAGACGTTAGCTCTGGAAACACCATATATTTT
.,TRBJ2-7,.,TRBV6-2/TRBV6-3,CASSDSLYEQYF,TGTGCCAGCAGCGACAGTCTCTACGAGCAGTACTTC
.,TRBJ2-3,.,TRBV7-9,CASSFLIGTDTQYF,TGTGCCAGCAGCTTTCTTATAGGAACAGATACGCAGTATTTT
.,TRBJ1-1,.,TRBV12-3/TRBV12-4,CASSGQTLFEAFF,TGTGCCAGCAGTGGACAGACATTATTTGAAGCTTTCTTT
.,TRBJ1-4,many,TRBV4-1,CASSQEPDIGEKLFF,TGCGCCAGCAGCCAAGAACCCGACATCGGTGAAAAACTGTTTTTT
.,TRBJ1-1,many,TRBV7-9,CASSTRSNTEAFF,TGTGCCAGCAGCACTCGCTCGAACACTGAAGCTTTCTTT
TRBD1,TRBJ2-1,many,TRBV5-1,CASSLDASRGQYNEQFF,TGCGCCAGCAGCTTGGACGCTTCCAGGGGACAGTACAATGAGCAGTTCTTC
.,TRBJ1-2,.,TRBV5-1,CASSSEGRYYGYTF,TGCGCCAGCAGCTCCGAAGGGCGGTACTATGGCTACACCTTC
.,TRBJ2-5,many,TRBV4-1,CASSQDRAGRETQYF,TGCGCCAGCAGCCAAGATCGGGCAGGGCGAGAGACCCAGTACTTC
TRBD1,TRBJ2-7,many,TRBV5-1,CASADRVSYEQYF,TGCGCCAGCGCGGACAGGGTGTCCTACGAGCAGTACTTC
.,TRBJ2-3,many,TRBV5-5,CASSLADRMRTDTQYF,TGTGCCAGCAGCTTGGCCGACAGAATGAGAACAGATACGCAGTATTTT
TRBD1,TRBJ1-1,.,TRBV5-1,CASRADRENTEAFF,TGCGCCAGCAGGGCGGACAGGGAGAACACTGAAGCTTTCTTT
TRBD1,TRBJ1-2,many,TRBV18,CASSPDTGAVYGYTF,TGTGCCAGCTCACCCGACACAGGGGCCGTCTATGGCTACACCTTC
.,TRBJ2-1,.,TRBV27,CASGLTLGNEQFF,TGTGCCAGCGGACTGACGTTGGGGAATGAGCAGTTCTTC
.,TRBJ2-2,few,TRBV7-3,CASSLTYTGELFF,TGTGCCAGCAGCTTAACTTACACCGGGGAGCTGTTTTTT
TRBD1,TRBJ1-4,few,TRBV7-3,CASSSKGQGAYEKLFF,TGTGCCAGCAGCTCAAAGGGACAGGGGGCGTATGAAAAACTGTTTTTT
.,TRBJ1-1,.,TRBV27,CASSPSWVTEAFF,TGTGCCAGCAGTCCATCCTGGGTTACTGAAGCTTTCTTT